The next 20 T cell receptor beta chains were all read from a single sample in a study of cytotoxic CD8 clonotypes in ibrutinib-treated CLL (dated by TCRdb to about 2021). This specimen's time point label, interpreted: 12 to 13 months on ibrutinib. The library was generated by the immunoSEQ multiplex PCR assay. TCRdb limited this immuneACCESS table to in-frame rearrangements with V and J called. A share of clones is missing; checked studies link under half to unresolved V genes, and the rest is unexplained. The sample records around 97,000 clones, approximately 78% of which are singletons. Less than 35% of the sample belongs to the ten largest clones. This material consisted of PBMCs, taken after 12 months of ibrutinib treatment. The receptors originated from a human donor with chronic lymphocytic leukemia.

The gene calls are TRBV18 and TRBJ2-2; 8 bases align to TRBD2. The germline CDR1 and CDR2 sequences are KGHSH and LQKENI. Losses at the gene ends were 4 bases for V and 0 bases for J; bases not matched to a gene: 10. The CDR3 length is 18 residues. In nucleotides, the CDR3 is TGTGCCAGCTCACACACTCCGGGACTAGAGACGAACACCGGGGAGCTGTTTTTT. Amino acids: CASSHTPGLETNTGELFF.

This sequence joins TRBV25-1 and TRBJ2-5; D may match TRBD1 or TRBD2 (5 bases each). Germline CDR1 and CDR2: MGHDK and SYGVNS. Trimming cost V 0 bases and J 4 bases, with 15 bases left between them. CDR3 length equals 16 residues. Here the CDR3 reads CASSEYTRRQGETQYF. The CDR3 DNA sequence: TGTGCCAGCAGTGAATATACGAGGAGGCAGGGAGAGACCCAGTACTTC.

This clone has only one observation. In DNA, the CDR3 is TGTGCCAGCAGCCAAGAAGGGCAGGGGGCGGGATGGGAGCTGTTTTTT. Translation: CASSQEGQGAGWELFF. The chain links TRBV4-2 to TRBJ2-2, with 8 bases lining up with TRBD1. The CDR3 contains 16 residues. The V segment lost 0 bases and the J segment 9 bases; nucleotides outside the gene matches: 9. Germline lookup yields CDR1 LGHNA and CDR2 YNFKEQ.

This chain joins TRBV5-1 and TRBJ2-3; D not certain. The CDR3 length is 14 residues. Trimming pared 2 bases from V and 7 bases from J, leaving 14 bases between. CDR1 is SGHRS and CDR2 is YFSETQ in the germline V gene. The CDR3 DNA reads TGCGCCAGCAGCTTCCAGGAAGGATCAAATACGCAGTATTTT. It codes for CASSFQEGSNTQYF.

The CDR3 nucleotides read TGTGCCAGCAGCCCCTTTTCAGGGTTCGACACCGGGGAGCTGTTTTTT. This translates into CASSPFSGFDTGELFF. The J gene is TRBJ2-2, the V gene TRBV7-9, with D perhaps matching TRBD1 (5 bases). Trimming took off 5 bases at V and 3 bases at J, with 16 bases between the two ends. Germline lookup yields CDR1 SEHNR and CDR2 FQNEAQ (reference sequence). The CDR3 consists of 16 residues.

The chain uses TRBV5-4 and TRBJ2-3; 12 nucleotides match TRBD1. Unmatched junction bases numbered 6, after V lost 4 bases and J lost 6 bases. From germline, CDR1 is SGHNT and CDR2 YYREEE (reference sequence). CDR3 length: 15 residues. DNA for the CDR3: TGTGCCAGCAGCGCCGGGACAGGGGGCAGGGATACGCAGTATTTT. As protein: CASSAGTGGRDTQYF.

The chain joins TRBV7-3 to TRBJ1-1; a possible D gene is TRBD1 (5 bases). V dropped 2 bases and J dropped 7 bases, with 11 bases sitting between them. The CDR3 runs to 13 residues. Germline V gene data show CDR1 as SGHTA and CDR2 as FQGTGA. This CDR3 reads CASSLGRDREAFF. The DNA for the CDR3 is TGTGCCAGCAGCTTAGGCAGGGACCGTGAAGCTTTCTTT.

This clone has just a few counts. This rearrangement joins TRBV6-6 to TRBJ1-2; D ambiguous. The germline CDR1 and CDR2 sequences are MNHNY and SVGAGI (reference sequence). The CDR3 has 12 amino acids. Trimming removed 7 bases from V and 4 bases from J, with 10 bases in between. The DNA for the CDR3 is TGTGCCAGCATGGCCGGCTCCTATGGCTACACCTTC. Translated: CASMAGSYGYTF.

J is TRBJ2-3 and V is TRBV5-1; possible D gene TRBD1, 6 bases. Germline lookup yields CDR1 SGHRS and CDR2 YFSETQ. CDR3 size: 12 residues. The V end was cut by 4 bases, the J end by 5 bases, with 8 bases between. The CDR3, as DNA: TGCGCCAGCAGCCTGGACAGAGATACGCAGTATTTT. It specifies CASSLDRDTQYF.

The V and J genes are TRBV7-2 and TRBJ2-5; 7 bases fit TRBD1. This CDR3 spans 16 amino acids. CDR1 and CDR2 (germline): SGHTA, FQGNSA. The V segment lost 4 bases and the J segment 2 bases; nucleotides outside the gene matches: 10. The CDR3 DNA is TGTGCCAGCAGCTCGGGACAGACCGACTCGCAAGAGACCCAGTACTTC. Protein sequence: CASSSGQTDSQETQYF.

The V gene is TRBV7-2, the J gene TRBJ2-5; 11 nucleotides match TRBD1. The CDR3 sequence is 16 residues long. Germline V gene sequence: CDR1 SGHTA, CDR2 FQGNSA. V trimming: 5 bases; J trimming: 9 bases; junction bases outside the gene matches: 14. The CDR3 bases are TGTGCCAGCAGCCAACGGACAGGGGGCCTGTCGGGGGCCCAGTACTTC. Translating it yields CASSQRTGGLSGAQYF. Full variable domain (remainder filled in from reference TRBV7-2 and TRBJ2-5): GAGVSQSPSNKVTEKGKDVELRCDPISGHTALYWYRQSLGQGLEFLIYFQGNSAPDKSGLPSDRFSAERTGGSVSTLTIQRTQQEDSAVYLCASSQRTGGLSGAQYFGPGTRLLVL.

V usage is TRBV6-5 and J usage is TRBJ2-2, with TRBD1 identical over 8 bases. Germline V CDR1 and CDR2: MNHEY, SVGAGI. The CDR3 contains 14 residues. Trimming at V came to 4 bases and at J to 9 bases, leaving 7 bases not matched to a gene. This CDR3 reads CASSSPDRARELFF. In DNA, the CDR3 is TGTGCCAGCAGTTCCCCGGACAGGGCCAGGGAGCTGTTTTTT.

The rearrangement links TRBV6-5 to TRBJ1-5; D remains unclear. The CDR3 is 15 residues long. The V gene's germline CDR1 is MNHEY and CDR2 SVGAGI. Trimming stripped 8 bases from V and 0 bases from J, with 14 bases between. The CDR3 loop reads CASDEEEGSNQPQHF. CDR3 DNA sequence: TGTGCCAGCGACGAGGAAGAAGGTAGCAATCAGCCCCAGCATTTT.

The chain employs TRBV5-1 and TRBJ2-5; a possible D gene is TRBD1 (6 bases). The CDR3 consists of 14 residues. Deletions cut 0 bases from V and 5 bases from J, with 11 bases between. Germline loops: CDR1 SGHRS, CDR2 YFSETQ. Here the CDR3 DNA reads TGCGCCAGCAGCTTGGAGGGGGTGAAGGAGACCCAGTACTTC. Its translation is CASSLEGVKETQYF.

This chain connects TRBV4-3 to TRBJ2-7; D might be TRBD2 (7 bases). The CDR3 has 18 amino acids. The germline V gene has CDR1 LGHNA and CDR2 YSLEER. V was cut by 2 bases and J by 0 bases, with 20 bases left in between. CDR3 bases: TGCGCCAGCAGCCAAACCCTCCTAGGGGGGGCAAGCTCCTACGAGCAGTACTTC. Translating gives CASSQTLLGGASSYEQYF.

This clone was observed a handful of times. The chain employs TRBV7-9 and TRBJ2-7; unclear D gene. Between the trimmed V and J ends, which lost 1 base and 6 bases, there was a span of 10 bases. Germline V lookup: CDR1 SEHNR, CDR2 FQNEAQ (reference sequence). The CDR3 runs to 13 residues. This chain's CDR3 is CASSLVVWGEQYF. The CDR3 DNA is TGTGCCAGCAGCTTAGTAGTGTGGGGCGAGCAGTACTTC.

This chain uses TRBV30 with TRBJ2-7; D tentatively fits TRBD1 or TRBD2 (6 bases each). The CDR3 extends over 14 amino acids. Per germline, CDR1 GTSNPN and CDR2 SVGIG (reference sequence). Trimming pared 1 base from V and 6 bases from J, leaving 16 bases between. The CDR3 protein is CAWSAAVGGSEQYF. DNA for the CDR3: TGTGCCTGGAGTGCGGCGGTGGGGGGCTCCGAGCAGTACTTC.

The chain recombines TRBV19 with TRBJ1-5, with 9 bases that match TRBD1. Per germline, CDR1 LNHDA and CDR2 SQIVND (reference sequence). The V segment lost 6 bases and the J segment 6 bases; nucleotides outside the gene matches: 6. CDR3 size: 14 residues. CDR3 in DNA: TGTGCCAGTAGGGGGACAGGGAGGGGTCAGCCCCAGCATTTT. It codes for CASRGTGRGQPQHF.

This clone showed up just once. This sequence joins TRBV6-6 and TRBJ1-2; no clear D gene. The CDR3 totals 10 residues. The germline gives CDR1 MNHNY, CDR2 SVGAGI (reference sequence). V was trimmed by 3 bases and J by 8 bases, leaving 4 bases between them. Here the CDR3 DNA reads TGTGCCAGCAGTTATGGAGGCTACACCTTC. Translation: CASSYGGYTF.

V is TRBV19 and J is TRBJ1-4; the D gene is possibly TRBD1 (6 bases). This CDR3 spans 12 amino acids. Trimming removed 11 bases from V and 7 bases from J, with 14 bases in between. Germline CDR1 and CDR2: LNHDA and SQIVND (reference sequence). The CDR3 DNA is TGTGCCGCAGGGGAGATAGGTGAAAAACTGTTTTTT. Translation: CAAGEIGEKLFF.